This T cell receptor (beta chain) was sequenced during a study of shared clonotypes between healthy human individuals. Study-level points and caveats: An expected dependence of interdonor clonotype sharing on sequencing depth was noted.

Profiling relied on immunoSEQ multiplex PCR, and the TCRdb table lists in-frame clones only, not all of them. The sample lists roughly 1 million clones; about 80% were seen once. A note on this clone: What it binds is not known.

The V and J ends lost 2 bases and 2 bases respectively, with 11 bases between them. The germline V gene has CDR1 SGHTS and CDR2 YDEGEE. The CDR3 runs 16 residues. V usage is TRBV5-8 and J usage is TRBJ2-6; tentatively, D is TRBD1 or TRBD2 (6 bases each). Sequenced sample: memory CD4+ T cells sorted from blood. Subset: CD45RA-negative fraction. The TCR was taken from a man between 18 and 29 years old in good health. The CDR3 DNA reads as TGTGCCAGCAGCTTTATGGGGGGCGCTGGGGCCAACGTCCTGACTTTC. Translated, it gives CASSFMGGAGANVLTF.